The next 14 T cell receptor beta chains were all read from a single sample in a study of cytomegalovirus exposure and HLA in healthy donors. The PCR ran on 60 Vbeta and 13 Jbeta primers. Assay: immunoSEQ multiplex PCR; the TCRdb copy retains only in-frame clones and omits some. The sample gives 150,000 to 200,000 clones, approximately 80% of which show up once; around 2.3% is in the top ten. The source material was PBMCs. These receptors were collected from a man aged 45-65 years in good health and CMV-seropositive.

The rearrangement links TRBV6-5 to TRBJ2-7; 9 nucleotides agree with TRBD1. The CDR3 consists of 15 residues. The V gene's germline CDR1 is MNHEY and CDR2 SVGAGI. The ends lost 7 bases at V and 1 base at J; junction bases unmatched: 8. Written as DNA, the CDR3 is TGTGCCAGCACGCCTCCGACAGGGGGTTCCTACGAGCAGTACTTC. Its protein is CASTPPTGGSYEQYF.

The chain couples TRBV7-2 to TRBJ2-7; 8 bases map to TRBD1. After removal of 2 bases from V and 2 bases from J, the junction contained 2 bases not matched to a gene. The CDR3 is 14 amino acids. The germline V gene has CDR1 SGHTA and CDR2 FQGNSA. The CDR3, as DNA: TGTGCCAGCAGCTTAAGCAGGGGGCCCTACGAGCAGTACTTC. Translation: CASSLSRGPYEQYF.

The chain combines TRBV6-5 with TRBJ1-3; 8 bases agree with TRBD1. The CDR3 length is 16 residues. J was trimmed by 4 bases and V by 0 bases; bases with no gene match: 5. The germline V gene has CDR1 MNHEY and CDR2 SVGAGI. The CDR3 DNA follows: TGTGCCAGCAGTTACTCATCACAGGGGGGGGGAAACACCATATATTTT. Amino acid sequence: CASSYSSQGGGNTIYF.

The rearrangement joins TRBV7-8 to TRBJ1-6; 8 nucleotides agree with TRBD1. This CDR3 is built from 16 residues. Trimming took 5 bases from V and 7 from J; bases not matched to a gene: 10. Germline assignment: CDR1 SGHVS and CDR2 FQNEAQ. The CDR3 protein is CASSPRTGTGNSPLHF. The CDR3 DNA follows: TGTGCCAGCAGCCCCCGCACCGGGACAGGCAATTCACCCCTCCACTTT.

Only one count was recorded for this clone. V and J are TRBV7-2 and TRBJ2-3, with D uncertain. Germline CDR1 and CDR2: SGHTA and FQGNSA. The CDR3 is made up of 12 amino acids. V lost 3 bases to trimming and J lost 3 bases, with 4 bases between them. The CDR3 nucleotides are TGTGCCAGCAGCTTCGTAACAGATACGCAGTATTTT. Translating it yields CASSFVTDTQYF. Full variable domain (remainder filled in from reference TRBV7-2 and TRBJ2-3): GAGVSQSPSNKVTEKGKDVELRCDPISGHTALYWYRQSLGQGLEFLIYFQGNSAPDKSGLPSDRFSAERTGGSVSTLTIQRTQQEDSAVYLCASSFVTDTQYFGPGTRLTVL.

The J gene is TRBJ2-1, the V gene TRBV5-6, with D perhaps matching TRBD1 (6 bases). Trimming pared 2 bases from V and 3 bases from J, leaving 9 bases between. CDR3 length: 14 amino acids. Germline loops: CDR1 SGHDT, CDR2 YYEEEE. The CDR3 loop is CASSFPGVYNEQFF. The CDR3 DNA reads TGTGCCAGCAGCTTCCCAGGGGTCTACAATGAGCAGTTCTTC.

This clone was observed a handful of times. The chain carries TRBV7-3 and TRBJ1-6; 9 nucleotides line up with TRBD1. Trimming took 0 bases from V and 9 from J; bases not matched to a gene: 6. The CDR3 spans 16 residues. CDR1 is SGHTA, CDR2 FQGTGA, per germline. The DNA of the CDR3 is TGTGCCAGCAGCTTAACGGGACAGGGTAGGGGTTCACCCCTCCACTTT. This translates into CASSLTGQGRGSPLHF. The full variable domain, its missing parts supplied by reference TRBV7-3 and TRBJ1-6, is GAGVSQTPSNKVTEKGKYVELRCDPISGHTALYWYRQSLGQGPEFLIYFQGTGAADDSGLPNDRFFAVRPEGSVSTLKIQRTERGDSAVYLCASSLTGQGRGSPLHFGNGTRLTVT.

This clone was detected once. J is TRBJ2-5 and V is TRBV11-2, with 9 bases aligning to TRBD1. The V segment lost 6 bases and the J segment 5 bases; nucleotides outside the gene matches: 10. The CDR3 runs 15 residues. Germline V lookup: CDR1 SGHAT, CDR2 FQNNGV. Here the CDR3 reads CASSSNRGRPETQYF. The CDR3 DNA sequence: TGTGCCAGCAGTTCTAACAGGGGGCGTCCGGAGACCCAGTACTTC.

In nucleotides, the CDR3 is TGTGCCAGCAGTCTATCCGACAGGGGGCTAGGGGAGCAGTACTTC. Its protein product is CASSLSDRGLGEQYF. The chain is built from TRBV28 and TRBJ2-7; 10 positions agree with TRBD1. The CDR3 is 15 amino acids. Germline CDR1 reads MDHEN; CDR2 reads SYDVKM. With 5 bases clipped from V and 7 bases from J, the junction kept 11 bases outside the gene matches. The whole variable domain, remainder taken from reference TRBV28 and TRBJ2-7, is DVKVTQSSRYLVKRTGEKVFLECVQDMDHENMFWYRQDPGLGLRLIYFSYDVKMKEKGDIPEGYSVSREKKERFSLILESASTNQTSMYLCASSLSDRGLGEQYFGPGTRLTVT.

CDR3 nucleotides: TGTGCCAGCAGCTCCGCTCTCCGGGGACAGGATGGCTACACCTTC. It is translated as CASSSALRGQDGYTF. The chain carries TRBV7-2 and TRBJ1-2, with TRBD1 matching 8 bases. The V segment lost 4 bases and the J segment 6 bases; nucleotides outside the gene matches: 10. The CDR3 spans 15 residues. Germline CDR1 reads SGHTA; CDR2 reads FQGNSA.

This clone appeared a single time. The chain joins TRBV9 to TRBJ2-5; possible D gene TRBD2, 6 bases. The germline V gene has CDR1 SGDLS and CDR2 YYNGEE. The V gene lost 4 bases and the J gene lost 5 bases, with 12 bases spanning the gap. The CDR3 totals 13 residues. CDR3 in amino acids: CASSTLGGETQYF. The CDR3 nucleotides are TGTGCCAGCAGCACTCTTGGAGGGGAGACCCAGTACTTC.

This rearrangement joins TRBV2 to TRBJ1-2; 10 nucleotides line up with TRBD1. The V gene end was trimmed by 6 bases and the J gene end by 8 bases; junction bases not matched to a gene: 9. Per the germline V gene, CDR1 is SNHLY and CDR2 is FYNNEI. CDR3 length: 14 amino acids. The CDR3 coding sequence is TGTGCCAGCAGCCCCGGGACAGGGGTTACGGGCTACACCTTC. This codes for CASSPGTGVTGYTF.

The CDR3 here is CASSWGTQSSGNTIYF. DNA for the CDR3: TGTGCCAGCAGCTGGGGGACACAGAGCTCTGGAAACACCATATATTTT. The chain carries TRBV5-8 and TRBJ1-3, with D possibly matching TRBD1 (6 bases). The CDR3 covers 16 residues. Germline lookup yields CDR1 SGHTS and CDR2 YDEGEE. The V and J ends lost 3 bases and 0 bases respectively, with 13 bases between them. Drawing the rest from reference TRBV5-8 and TRBJ1-3, the complete variable domain is EAGVTQSPTHLIKTRGQQATLRCSPISGHTSVYWYQQALGLGLQFLLWYDEGEERNRGNFPPRFSGRQFPNYSSELNVNALELEDSALYLCASSWGTQSSGNTIYFGEGSWLTVV.

The chain joins TRBV27 to TRBJ2-5; 14 bases are a match to TRBD2. The CDR3 runs 16 residues. CDR1 and CDR2 (germline): MNHEY, SMNVEV (reference sequence). Unmatched junction bases numbered 9, after V lost 5 bases and J lost 7 bases. The CDR3 loop reads CASSPRLAGGRVTQYF. DNA of the CDR3: TGTGCCAGCAGTCCCCGACTAGCGGGGGGGCGTGTGACCCAGTACTTC.